This T cell receptor (beta chain) was found in a study of blood T cell repertoires in COVID-19. Study at large: COVID-19 samples collected from the United States, Italy and Spain covered acute and convalescent phases.

The CDR3 length is 17 residues. Looked up from germline, CDR1 is MNHEY and CDR2 is SVGEGT. The J segment lost 1 base and the V segment lost 2 bases, leaving 8 bases of the junction unmatched. TCRdb keeps only in-frame clones here, not all; method: immunoSEQ multiplex PCR. This sample has roughly 100,000 clones, with 78% found just once. The TCR originated in a man in his sixties with active or convalescent COVID-19. The chain has TRBV6-2 or TRBV6-3 and TRBJ2-7; the match to TRBD2 covers 10 bases. Source material: peripheral blood. The CDR3, as DNA: TGTGCCAGCAGTTACGTCCTAGCGGGGGAGGTATCCTACGAGCAGTACGTC. As protein: CASSYVLAGEVSYEQYV.